The clone carrying this T cell receptor (beta chain) was seen many times. This entry is derived from a study of T cells of healthy individuals. MiXCR, applied by TCRdb to the 5' RACE reads, yields one record per CDR3 protein. The repertoire has tens of thousands of distinct CDR3 sequences, 15% to 20% of them found once; the top ten carry approximately 4.6%. The CDR3 consists of 14 residues. Trimming at V came to 4 bases and at J to 6 bases, leaving 1 base not matched to a gene. Germline V gene sequence: CDR1 MGHRA, CDR2 YSYEKL. The clonotype comes from a human donor in good health. The chain recombines TRBV4-1 with TRBJ2-1; 12 bases agree with TRBD2. The CDR3 DNA reads TGCGCCAGCAGCCCGGGACTAGCGGGCAATGAGCAGTTCTTC. Translating gives CASSPGLAGNEQFF.